The 25 T cell receptor beta chains listed next were all sequenced from one sample in a study of T cells in Graves' hyperthyroidism and ophthalmopathy. Amplification of TCR beta CDR3 regions was performed using RNA transcripts as template. With the HTBI primer set, the TCR CDR3 went through a first round of RT-PCR. TCRdb reanalysed the multiplex PCR reads using MiXCR and keeps one entry per CDR3 protein. The data show some 460,000 distinct CDR3 sequences, 15% to 18% seen once. Sequenced material: blood. Every receptor here comes from a woman aged 18-29 years with Graves' hyperthyroidism.

Many counts were recorded for this clonotype. V and J are TRBV6-1 and TRBJ2-5; TRBD1 matches 7 bases. V lost 5 bases, J lost 5 bases, and 8 bases stayed unmatched. Germline-derived CDR1 and CDR2 are MNHNS and SASEGT. CDR3 length equals 14 residues. The CDR3, as DNA: TGTGCCAGCAGTAAGGGACAGCTGAGGGAGACCCAGTACTTC. Its translation: CASSKGQLRETQYF.

This chain uses TRBV6-1 with TRBJ2-5, with TRBD2 matching over 13 bases. The length of the CDR3 is 17 residues. The germline gives CDR1 MNHNS, CDR2 SASEGT. The ends lost 6 bases at V and 4 bases at J; junction bases unmatched: 11. In nucleotides, the CDR3 is TGTGCCAGCAGCCGAGGACTAGCGGGAGTTTGGTCAGAGACCCAGTACTTC. Protein product: CASSRGLAGVWSETQYF.

This clonotype was seen at least ten times. V is TRBV12-3 or TRBV12-4 and J is TRBJ2-1; 14 positions match TRBD2. CDR3 length: 16 amino acids. The V and J ends lost 4 bases and 7 bases, in that order; junction bases with no gene match: 6. The CDR3 here is CASSWTSGRFTNEQFF. CDR3 nucleotide sequence: TGTGCCAGCAGTTGGACTAGCGGGAGGTTTACGAATGAGCAGTTCTTC.

This sequence joins TRBV6-1 and TRBJ2-1, with unresolved D. Germline CDR1 and CDR2: MNHNS and SASEGT. The CDR3 is 11 amino acids. Trimming cost V 8 bases and J 3 bases, with 5 bases left between them. CDR3 loop: CASENYNEQFF. The CDR3 nucleotides are TGTGCCAGCGAAAACTACAATGAGCAGTTCTTC.

This clonotype occurred many times. The J gene is TRBJ2-1, the V gene TRBV6-2 or TRBV6-3; D is possibly TRBD2 (6 bases). The CDR3 is made up of 21 amino acids. V was trimmed by 2 bases and J by 0 bases, leaving 26 bases between them. Germline V CDR1 and CDR2: MNHEY, SVGEGT. CDR3 region: CASSYGLGDGTFLSSYNEQFF. The CDR3 region has the DNA TGTGCCAGCAGTTACGGACTGGGTGACGGGACTTTTCTCAGCTCCTACAATGAGCAGTTCTTC.

The chain recombines TRBV4-1 with TRBJ2-1; D is uncertain. V was shortened by 2 bases and J by 5 bases, with 19 bases between the two germline ends. Germline loops: CDR1 MGHRA, CDR2 YSYEKL. The CDR3 length is 17 residues. The CDR3: CASSQPEAAMKHNEQFF. As DNA, the CDR3 is TGCGCCAGCAGCCAACCCGAGGCTGCCATGAAGCACAATGAGCAGTTCTTC.

This clonotype was counted many times. This chain joins TRBV5-1 and TRBJ1-1; D ambiguous. Germline CDR1 reads SGHRS; CDR2 reads YFSETQ. The CDR3 contains 14 residues. V was clipped by 5 bases and J by 0 bases, with 11 bases between them. As DNA, the CDR3 is TGCGCCAGCAGGTGGGAGACTTTGAACACTGAAGCTTTCTTT. It specifies CASRWETLNTEAFF.

The table lists this clonotype with a few counts. This rearrangement joins TRBV28 to TRBJ1-3, with no clear D. Germline assignment: CDR1 MDHEN and CDR2 SYDVKM. Trimming removed 2 bases from V and 8 bases from J, with 13 bases in between. The CDR3 runs 14 residues. CDR3 nucleotides: TGTGCCAGCAGTTTAATCCCAGTGTCGGACACCATATATTTT. Translated, it gives CASSLIPVSDTIYF.

V usage is TRBV20-1 and J usage is TRBJ2-3; 8 nucleotides line up with TRBD2. The CDR3 contains 13 residues. The J segment lost 5 bases and the V segment lost 3 bases, leaving 4 bases of the junction unmatched. Germline values: CDR1 DFQATT, CDR2 SNEGSKA (reference sequence). The DNA of the CDR3 is TGCAGTGCTAGTCCGGGGGGGAGAGATACGCAGTATTTT. It codes for CSASPGGRDTQYF.

This clonotype has ten or more counts. The genes are TRBV11-3 and TRBJ2-2; no clear D. This CDR3 contains 16 residues. Germline CDR1 SGHNT, CDR2 YENEEA. Trimming removed 1 base at V and 5 bases at J, with 14 bases between. CDR3 bases: TGTGCCAGCAGCTTAGGTCGACGCGGCAAAACCGGGGAGCTGTTTTTT. Its protein product is CASSLGRRGKTGELFF.

This clonotype was found a few times. This chain joins TRBV4-2 and TRBJ2-7; 9 bases align to TRBD2. The CDR3 totals 16 residues. CDR1 LGHNA and CDR2 YNFKEQ come from the germline V gene. With V trimmed by 0 bases and J by 2 bases, 5 bases remained unmatched. DNA of the CDR3: TGTGCCAGCAGCCAAGATAGCGGGAGCCCTACCTACGAGCAGTACTTC. It specifies CASSQDSGSPTYEQYF.

This clonotype was counted at least ten times. The V gene is TRBV28, the J gene TRBJ1-1, with a weak D call TRBD1 (5 bases). The CDR3 contains 15 residues. CDR1 MDHEN and CDR2 SYDVKM come from the germline V gene. Trimming took 8 bases from V and 2 from J, leaving 18 bases between them. The DNA of the CDR3 is TGTGCCAGCCACAATGGGGGGGTAGGTAACACTGAAGCTTTCTTT. It specifies CASHNGGVGNTEAFF.

V and J are TRBV4-1 and TRBJ2-3, with TRBD1 matching 9 bases. After removal of 1 base from V and 4 bases from J, the junction contained 3 bases not matched to a gene. There are 15 residues in the CDR3. CDR1 is MGHRA, CDR2 YSYEKL, per germline. CDR3 in amino acids: CASSQVGTGPDTQYF. In nucleotides, the CDR3 is TGCGCCAGCAGCCAAGTGGGGACAGGGCCAGATACGCAGTATTTT.

This clonotype was recorded at least ten times. This chain uses TRBV3-1 with TRBJ2-7, with no clear D. Trimming cost V 2 bases and J 0 bases, with 5 bases left between them. This CDR3 is 13 amino acids long. Germline loops: CDR1 LGHDT, CDR2 YNNKEL (reference sequence). CDR3 region: CASSQPDSYEQYF. Here the CDR3 DNA reads TGTGCCAGCAGCCAACCAGACTCCTACGAGCAGTACTTC.

At least ten counts were recorded for this clonotype. The chain recombines TRBV18 with TRBJ1-2; 7 bases are a match to TRBD1. Looked up from germline, CDR1 is KGHSH and CDR2 is LQKENI. The V gene end was trimmed by 2 bases and the J gene end by 3 bases; junction bases not matched to a gene: 6. There are 15 residues in the CDR3. DNA for the CDR3: TGTGCCAGCTCACCATCTAGGGGGCCAGACTATGGCTACACCTTC. As protein: CASSPSRGPDYGYTF.

This clonotype showed up many times. The chain couples TRBV10-3 to TRBJ1-2; D is uncertain. The V end was cut by 4 bases, the J end by 2 bases, with 8 bases between. From germline, CDR1 is ENHRY and CDR2 SYGVKD. The CDR3 has 13 residues. The chain's CDR3 is CAISGPGNYGYTF. CDR3 DNA: TGTGCCATCAGTGGGCCCGGGAACTATGGCTACACCTTC.

The gene calls are TRBV4-2 and TRBJ2-1; 11 positions agree with TRBD2. This CDR3 has 16 amino acids. J was trimmed by 3 bases and V by 3 bases; bases with no gene match: 4. Germline V gene lookup returns CDR1 LGHNA and CDR2 YNFKEQ. CDR3 DNA: TGTGCCAGCAGCCAGATGGGACTAGCGGTCTACAATGAGCAGTTCTTC. Translating it yields CASSQMGLAVYNEQFF.

The rearrangement uses TRBV7-8 and TRBJ2-1; possible D gene TRBD2, 6 bases. The V end was cut by 1 base, the J end by 1 base, with 17 bases between. In germline, CDR1 is SGHVS, CDR2 FQNEAQ. There are 18 residues in the CDR3. The CDR3 here is CASSLGGFGGISYNEQFF. In DNA, the CDR3 is TGTGCCAGCAGCTTAGGTGGGTTCGGCGGGATATCCTACAATGAGCAGTTCTTC. The complete variable domain, with remaining parts taken from reference TRBV7-8 and TRBJ2-1, reads GAGVSQSPRYKVAKRGQDVALRCDPISGHVSLFWYQQALGQGPEFLTYFQNEAQLDKSGLPSDRFFAERPEGSVSTLKIQRTQQEDSAVYLCASSLGGFGGISYNEQFFGPGTRLTVL.

This clonotype has ten or more counts. V and J are TRBV12-3 or TRBV12-4 and TRBJ1-5, with D unclear. The CDR3 extends over 13 amino acids. V was cut by 5 bases and J by 2 bases, with 7 bases left in between. The DNA for the CDR3 is TGTGCCAGCAGTAAGGAGGGCAATCAGCCCCAGCATTTT. Protein: CASSKEGNQPQHF.

This clonotype was counted only a few times. The chain uses TRBV4-1 and TRBJ1-5; possibly TRBD1 for D (5 bases). Trimming took off 0 bases at V and 6 bases at J, with 12 bases between the two ends. From germline, CDR1 is MGHRA and CDR2 YSYEKL. The CDR3 extends over 15 amino acids. CDR3 amino acids: CASSQDSTGVQPQHF. As DNA, the CDR3 is TGCGCCAGCAGCCAAGATAGTACGGGGGTTCAGCCCCAGCATTTT.

This clonotype turned up a few times. J is TRBJ2-3 and V is TRBV6-1; 8 nucleotides agree with TRBD2. CDR1 is MNHNS and CDR2 is SASEGT in the germline V gene. The CDR3 totals 12 residues. CDR3 coding DNA: TGTGGTCTGCGGGAGGGCACAGATACGCAGTATTTT. Amino acid sequence: CGLREGTDTQYF.

The chain combines TRBV7-6 with TRBJ1-4; 7 bases map to TRBD1. CDR3 size: 16 residues. The junction had 6 bases not matched to a gene; V was cut back by 5 bases and J by 0 bases. CDR1 and CDR2 (germline): SGHVS, FNYEAQ. CDR3 protein: CASSPDRESTNEKLFF. In DNA form, the CDR3 reads TGTGCCAGCAGCCCCGACAGGGAGTCAACTAATGAAAAACTGTTTTTT. Variable domain in full (rest from reference TRBV7-6 and TRBJ1-4): GAGVSQSPRYKVTKRGQDVALRCDPISGHVSLYWYRQALGQGPEFLTYFNYEAQQDKSGLPNDRFSAERPEGSISTLTIQRTEQRDSAMYRCASSPDRESTNEKLFFGSGTQLSVL.

There are many counts of this clonotype. The rearrangement joins TRBV3-1 to TRBJ1-1; D is perhaps TRBD1 (5 bases). The CDR3 is 13 amino acids. Germline V gene data show CDR1 as LGHDT and CDR2 as YNNKEL (reference sequence). The germline V and J ends were trimmed by 1 base and 6 bases, with 9 bases remaining between them. CDR3 DNA sequence: TGTGCCAGCAGCCAAGGGGGGACCCCTGAAGCTTTCTTT. Protein product: CASSQGGTPEAFF.

This clonotype was seen repeatedly, ten times or more. This chain links TRBV9 with TRBJ1-1; TRBD1 aligns across 7 bases. Germline CDR1 is SGDLS and CDR2 is YYNGEE. CDR3 length: 17 amino acids. V gave up 0 bases and J gave up 3 bases; unmatched junction bases: 11. As DNA, the CDR3 is TGTGCCAGCAGCGTAGTCGGTCCTAAGGGGGCGGACACTGAAGCTTTCTTT. It translates to CASSVVGPKGADTEAFF.

This clonotype was recorded at least ten times. The CDR3 protein is CASSFLGVNTEAFF. The CDR3 bases are TGTGCCAGCAGCTTTCTGGGGGTTAACACTGAAGCTTTCTTT. The rearrangement joins TRBV7-9 to TRBJ1-1; D might be TRBD1 (5 bases). The CDR3 has 14 amino acids. The germline gives CDR1 SEHNR, CDR2 FQNEAQ (reference sequence). With 3 bases removed from V and 2 bases from J, the gap between germline ends came to 10 bases.